The text below deals with one TCR beta chain. This clonotype is termed medium-sized (0.01 to 0.1%). No cognate antigen has been identified for it. Per-base qualities were not stored, and no clone one base away is much larger. The AllPrep DNA/RNA mini kit was used to purify genomic DNA and total RNA simultaneously from each of the nine to eleven tumor samples. Every RNA sample had an OD 260/280 ratio above 1.9 and an RNA integrity number above 6.5. This sample is part of a study of tumor-infiltrating lymphocytes in glioblastoma multiforme (dated by TCRdb to about 2017). Context from the whole study: To find out whether intratumoral genomic heterogeneity fosters TIL diversity, the study jointly investigated somatic mutations, TIL diversity and immune response activity. Overall study outcomes, separate from this receptor: Because T cells carry unequal numbers of TCR transcripts, RNA-based TCR sequencing may distort clone frequencies. Generalizability was limited because only one glioblastoma patient was included in the TCR and somatic mutation analysis. T cells were not sorted into functional subsets, and such sorting was noted by the authors as a future improvement.

TCRB libraries were constructed from RNA through three rounds of nested multiplex PCR following a modified ARM-PCR protocol with multiple V-beta primers and a C-beta primer. Starting from about 550 ng of total RNA, TCRB-specific cDNA was synthesized using ProtoScript II Reverse Transcriptase and a C-beta primer. For the TCRB libraries, no unique molecular identifiers were described. In the third PCR, barcodes and adapters were added over around 25 cycles using Deep VentR (exo-) polymerase, and bands of 250-500 bp were then gel purified. TCRB libraries were sequenced on an Illumina HiSeq 2500 with 250 bp paired-end reads. On the authors' methods: Trimmomatic was used to clean reads, FLASH to merge reads, MiGEC to assign V, D and J segments, and VDJtools to perform the analysis. The Shannon-Wiener diversity index, calculated using VDJtools, was used to quantify repertoire diversity. TCRdb applied fastp at Q25 and MiXCR to the public reads, then kept only in-frame beta chains. For every CDR3 protein sequence, its rows merge into one entry that carries the most common genes and DNA. The V and J calls reflect TCRdb's pipeline rather than the authors' work. This sample lists approximately 11,000 distinct CDR3 sequences; approximately 71% were detected once. The ten largest clones take up almost 40% of the sample.

The sequencing input was brain tumor tissue. This TCR derives from a male donor with glioblastoma.

CDR3 protein: CASGLGDPQGETQYF. The DNA is TGTGCTAGTGGTTTGGGGGACCCGCAGGGAGAGACCCAGTACTTC. The V gene is TRBV12-5 and the J gene is TRBJ2-5; the D gene may be TRBD1 or TRBD2, since each aligns over 5 bases. CDR1 is given as LGHNT and CDR2 as FRNRAP, both from the germline V gene. V is reduced by 1 base and J by 4 bases, leaving a spacing of 13 bases between them. From cysteine to phenylalanine, the CDR3 is 15 amino acids long. The DNA shown is the 45-base CDR3, in frame from base 1.